This passage covers 7 T cell receptor beta chains from one sample sequenced in a study of CD8+ T cells in alopecia areata. Described treatment: oral pan-JAK inhibitor, 5-10 mg twice daily. Investigators isolated RNA and reverse transcribed it into cDNA to act as the sequencing template. The table came from immunoSEQ multiplex PCR; TCRdb's copy has only in-frame clones and leaves some out. The repertoire consists of about 210,000 clones, with 50% to 75% occurring once and the leading ten covering more than 3.5%. The sample consisted of CD4+ T cells sorted from blood, taken at week 4, from a patient treated with tofacitinib. Every receptor here comes from a human donor with alopecia areata.

V usage is TRBV19 and J usage is TRBJ2-5; no clear D gene. CDR1 and CDR2 from the germline V gene are LNHDA and SQIVND (reference sequence). The CDR3 has 12 amino acids. V shed 3 bases and J shed 2 bases, with 4 bases lying between them. In DNA, the CDR3 is TGTGCCAGTAGTATGAGTCAAGAGACCCAGTACTTC. Its translation: CASSMSQETQYF.

This clone occurred a few times. V and J are TRBV5-6 and TRBJ2-7, with D unresolved. V gave up 0 bases and J gave up 7 bases, with 20 bases separating them. CDR3 length: 16 residues. The germline V gene encodes CDR1 SGHDT and CDR2 YYEEEE. The CDR3 region is CASSLELWRSYGEQYF. The CDR3 DNA reads TGTGCCAGCAGCTTGGAGTTATGGCGGAGCTATGGTGAGCAGTACTTC.

The V and J genes are TRBV7-9 and TRBJ2-7, with D possibly matching TRBD2 (7 bases). Germline V gives CDR1 SEHNR, CDR2 FQNEAQ (reference sequence). With 4 bases removed from V and 6 bases from J, the gap between germline ends came to 19 bases. CDR3 length equals 15 residues. CDR3 bases: TGTGCCAGCAGCTCCCTCGGTCGGGGGGCCGGCGAGCAGTACTTC. It encodes CASSSLGRGAGEQYF.

The chain uses TRBV2 and TRBJ2-7; weak D call: TRBD1 (6 bases). This CDR3 contains 12 residues. The V gene lost 6 bases and the J gene lost 6 bases, with 12 bases spanning the gap. CDR1 is SNHLY, CDR2 FYNNEI, per germline. The CDR3: CASRWTAAEQYF. Here the CDR3 DNA reads TGTGCCAGCAGGTGGACAGCGGCCGAGCAGTACTTC.

This sequence joins TRBV11-3 and TRBJ2-3, with 12 bases identical to TRBD2. Germline V CDR1 and CDR2: SGHNT, YENEEA. The CDR3 is 16 amino acids. V shed 5 bases and J 1 base; nucleotides not matched to a gene: 4. This chain's CDR3 is CASSPRTSGGTDTQYF. DNA for the CDR3: TGTGCCAGCAGCCCCCGGACTAGCGGGGGCACAGATACGCAGTATTTT. Variable domain in full (rest from reference TRBV11-3 and TRBJ2-3): EAGVVQSPRYKIIEKKQPVAFWCNPISGHNTLYWYLQNLGQGPELLIRYENEEAVDDSQLPKDRFSAERLKGVDSTLKIQPAELGDSAVYLCASSPRTSGGTDTQYFGPGTRLTVL.

This clone was seen only a few times. The chain combines TRBV29-1 with TRBJ1-1; 7 bases align to TRBD1. The CDR3 sequence is 13 residues long. V was pared by 8 bases and J by 4 bases, with 10 bases of the junction left unmatched. Per germline, CDR1 SQVTM and CDR2 ANQGSEA. CDR3 in amino acids: CSTRQGGTTEAFF. The CDR3 DNA follows: TGCAGCACGAGACAGGGAGGAACCACTGAAGCTTTCTTT.

The CDR3 region is CASSLGVQGGYEQYF. In DNA, the CDR3 is TGTGCCAGCAGCTTAGGAGTTCAGGGTGGTTACGAGCAGTACTTC. The V gene is TRBV11-3, the J gene TRBJ2-7; a possible D gene is TRBD1 (5 bases). Per germline, CDR1 SGHNT and CDR2 YENEEA. The CDR3 is 15 amino acids. Deletions cut 1 base from V and 4 bases from J, with 14 bases between.